The clone carrying this T cell receptor (beta chain) showed up just once. This specimen belongs to a study of OX40 agonist ivuxolimab in advanced cancers. The CDR3 totals 13 residues. Germline CDR1 is GTSNPN and CDR2 is SVGIG (reference sequence). V dropped 0 bases and J dropped 7 bases, with 10 bases sitting between them. Generated by immunoSEQ multiplex PCR, the TCRdb table keeps only in-frame clones and is missing some. The sample lists 40,000 to 55,000 clones; about four fifths were seen once. The receptor was derived from an adult with an advanced solid tumor such as melanoma, head and neck, liver or kidney cancer. The chain carries TRBV30 and TRBJ2-4, with D unresolved. Source: CD4+ or CD8+ T cells sorted from blood, taken in a trial of the OX40 agonist ivuxolimab. CDR3 DNA sequence: TGTGCCTGGAGTGTACTGAACGGGAACATTCAGTACTTC. As protein: CAWSVLNGNIQYF.